These 32 T cell receptor beta chains came from one sample sequenced in a study of cytomegalovirus exposure and HLA in healthy donors. The PCR used 60 Vbeta and 13 Jbeta primers. The protocol was immunoSEQ multiplex PCR, while the TCRdb copy is restricted to in-frame clones and leaves out a portion. The repertoire includes almost 95,000 clones, roughly 63% of them detected once, and roughly 2.6% sits in the top ten. Sequenced sample: PBMCs. All receptors derive from a man aged 45 to 65 in good health and CMV-seronegative.

The rearrangement joins TRBV5-1 to TRBJ2-3; D perhaps matches TRBD1 (6 bases). Germline CDR1 SGHRS, CDR2 YFSETQ. The CDR3 has 14 amino acids. Trimming pared 4 bases from V and 2 bases from J, leaving 11 bases between. CDR3 region: CASSVSGDTDTQYF. The DNA of the CDR3 is TGCGCCAGCAGCGTTTCAGGGGACACAGATACGCAGTATTTT.

This clone was seen a handful of times. The CDR3 sequence: CASRVGTGSQPQHF. CDR3 in DNA: TGTGCCAGCAGGGTCGGGACAGGGAGTCAGCCCCAGCATTTT. This chain links TRBV2 with TRBJ1-5; the match to TRBD1 covers 9 bases. CDR3 size: 14 residues. In germline, CDR1 is SNHLY, CDR2 FYNNEI. V shed 6 bases, J shed 6 bases, and the junction held 6 bases outside the gene matches.

The gene calls are TRBV6-1 and TRBJ2-1, with TRBD1 matching 8 bases. V lost 3 bases, J lost 4 bases, and 14 bases stayed unmatched. The germline V gene encodes CDR1 MNHNS and CDR2 SASEGT. CDR3 length equals 18 residues. CDR3 nucleotide sequence: TGTGCCAGCAGTGATCTCCGGGGAGGACAGGGCTGGTACAATGAGCAGTTCTTC. Protein: CASSDLRGGQGWYNEQFF.

CDR3 loop: CSGGSLPDTEAFF. CDR3 coding DNA: TGCAGCGGAGGGTCTTTGCCTGATACTGAAGCTTTCTTT. J is TRBJ1-1 and V is TRBV29-1; no firm D call. Germline CDR1 reads SQVTM; CDR2 reads ANQGSEA. This CDR3 is built from 13 residues. V was shortened by 7 bases and J by 5 bases, with 17 bases between the two germline ends.

This clone was detected only a few times. This chain connects TRBV29-1 to TRBJ2-1; 12 bases are shared with TRBD2. Losses at the gene ends were 4 bases for V and 3 bases for J; bases not matched to a gene: 7. The CDR3 totals 16 residues. Germline V gene sequence: CDR1 SQVTM, CDR2 ANQGSEA. In DNA form, the CDR3 reads TGCAGCGTTGCCCTAGCGGGGGGGCCTAACTACAATGAGCAGTTCTTC. Amino acid sequence: CSVALAGGPNYNEQFF.

This sequence joins TRBV29-1 and TRBJ2-2, with D possibly matching TRBD1 (6 bases). V lost 5 bases to trimming and J lost 4 bases, with 14 bases between them. Looked up from germline, CDR1 is SQVTM and CDR2 is ANQGSEA. CDR3 length: 14 residues. This CDR3 is CSVFTGWGTGELFF. CDR3 in DNA: TGCAGCGTTTTTACAGGGTGGGGCACCGGGGAGCTGTTTTTT.

This chain joins TRBV28 and TRBJ2-2; TRBD2 matches 9 bases. V dropped 5 bases and J dropped 3; count of bases not matched to a gene: 7. The germline gives CDR1 MDHEN, CDR2 SYDVKM. This CDR3 is built from 16 residues. CDR3 loop: CASSPILAGYTGELFF. In nucleotides, the CDR3 is TGTGCCAGCAGTCCCATCCTAGCGGGGTACACCGGGGAGCTGTTTTTT.

The genes are TRBV4-1 and TRBJ2-5; 11 nucleotides line up with TRBD1. V was pared by 2 bases and J by 4 bases, with 12 bases of the junction left unmatched. This CDR3 region has 18 residues. Germline V gene data show CDR1 as MGHRA and CDR2 as YSYEKL. CDR3 nucleotide sequence: TGCGCCAGCAGCCAACAACTTATAGGGACAGGGGGGAGAGAGACCCAGTACTTC. Its protein is CASSQQLIGTGGRETQYF.

This chain connects TRBV6-1 to TRBJ1-6; D may be TRBD1 (6 bases). The germline V gene has CDR1 MNHNS and CDR2 SASEGT. The CDR3 runs to 15 residues. The ends were cut back, 1 base at V and 9 bases at J, with 13 bases in the middle. In nucleotides, the CDR3 is TGTGCCAGCAGTGAAGTTCCAGGGGATGGTTCACCCCTCCACTTT. Translated, it gives CASSEVPGDGSPLHF.

V usage is TRBV5-1 and J usage is TRBJ1-1; possibly TRBD1 for D (6 bases). This CDR3 is built from 14 residues. Trimming shortened V by 4 bases and J by 4 bases, and 14 bases separated the two germline ends. Germline-derived CDR1 and CDR2 are SGHRS and YFSETQ. The CDR3 loop reads CASSVTGLGTEAFF. The CDR3 nucleotides read TGCGCCAGCAGCGTAACAGGGCTGGGCACTGAAGCTTTCTTT.

This clone is a singleton in its sample. V is TRBV7-9 and J is TRBJ2-1, with 14 bases fitting TRBD2. Per germline, CDR1 SEHNR and CDR2 FQNEAQ (reference sequence). Trimming took 1 base from V and 4 from J; bases not matched to a gene: 9. This CDR3 has 19 residues. CDR3 residues: CASSLGSGLAGVRYNEQFF. The DNA for the CDR3 is TGTGCCAGCAGCTTAGGATCGGGACTAGCGGGAGTGCGATACAATGAGCAGTTCTTC.

This clone has a single count. The V and J genes are TRBV9 and TRBJ1-5; 8 positions match TRBD1. V trimming: 3 bases; J trimming: 0 bases; junction bases outside the gene matches: 14. The CDR3 runs 19 residues. CDR1 is SGDLS, CDR2 YYNGEE, per germline. The CDR3 sequence: CASSALRQGPENSNQPQHF. For the CDR3, the DNA is TGTGCCAGCAGCGCCCTCAGACAGGGGCCGGAGAATAGCAATCAGCCCCAGCATTTT.

The chain uses TRBV15 and TRBJ2-1; 10 bases line up with TRBD2. Germline CDR1 reads LNHNV; CDR2 reads YYDKDF (reference sequence). The CDR3 length is 16 residues. Unmatched junction bases numbered 6, after V lost 4 bases and J lost 3 bases. DNA for the CDR3: TGTGCCACCAGCACCAGGACTAGCGGCCTCTACAATGAGCAGTTCTTC. It specifies CATSTRTSGLYNEQFF.

This clone has a single count. The chain uses TRBV9 and TRBJ1-3; D is unclear. This CDR3 comprises 14 residues. Germline V CDR1 and CDR2: SGDLS, YYNGEE. V lost 1 base, J lost 4 bases, and 9 bases lay in between. The CDR3 DNA sequence: TGTGCCAGCAGCGTAACCGCTGGCGGAAACACCATATATTTT. It specifies CASSVTAGGNTIYF.

This chain links TRBV2 with TRBJ1-6; 9 nucleotides align to TRBD1. CDR3 length: 15 residues. Germline lookup yields CDR1 SNHLY and CDR2 FYNNEI. The V and J ends lost 5 bases and 7 bases, in that order; junction bases with no gene match: 6. The chain's CDR3 is CASSLFGQGNSPLHF. CDR3 coding DNA: TGTGCCAGCAGTTTATTTGGACAGGGGAATTCACCCCTCCACTTT.

The genes are TRBV18 and TRBJ1-4; 9 nucleotides match TRBD1. Germline V CDR1 and CDR2: KGHSH, LQKENI. This CDR3 has 14 residues. V shed 1 base, J shed 8 bases, and the junction held 2 bases outside the gene matches. CDR3 in DNA: TGTGCCAGCTCACCACGGGACAGGGACGAAAAACTGTTTTTT. It codes for CASSPRDRDEKLFF.

V and J are TRBV9 and TRBJ2-7, with TRBD1 matching 12 bases. The CDR3 runs 15 residues. V trimming: 4 bases; J trimming: 2 bases; junction bases outside the gene matches: 4. Germline V gene data show CDR1 as SGDLS and CDR2 as YYNGEE. The CDR3 coding sequence is TGTGCCAGCAGCCTGGGGACAGGGGGCCCCTACGAGCAGTACTTC. Its protein product is CASSLGTGGPYEQYF. Together with reference TRBV9 and TRBJ2-7, the CDR3 gives the full variable domain: DSGVTQTPKHLITATGQRVTLRCSPRSGDLSVYWYQQSLDQGLQFLIQYYNGEERAKGNILERFSAQQFPDLHSELNLSSLELGDSALYFCASSLGTGGPYEQYFGPGTRLTVT.

The chain couples TRBV6-5 to TRBJ2-7; 7 nucleotides line up with TRBD1. CDR1 MNHEY and CDR2 SVGAGI come from the germline V gene. The CDR3 is 14 amino acids. V dropped 6 bases and J dropped 3; count of bases not matched to a gene: 8. CDR3 nucleotide sequence: TGTGCCAGCAGCCGAAGACAGGGAGACTACGAGCAGTACTTC. Its translation: CASSRRQGDYEQYF.

This rearrangement joins TRBV7-2 to TRBJ2-5; 7 bases align to TRBD1. The CDR3 spans 16 residues. The germline V gene has CDR1 SGHTA and CDR2 FQGNSA. V was clipped by 1 base and J by 6 bases; unmatched bases: 11. The CDR3 loop is CASSLVGGQVSQTQYF. In DNA, the CDR3 is TGTGCCAGCAGCTTAGTGGGCGGACAGGTGTCACAGACCCAGTACTTC. Based on the CDR3 plus reference TRBV7-2 and TRBJ2-5, the full variable domain is GAGVSQSPSNKVTEKGKDVELRCDPISGHTALYWYRQSLGQGLEFLIYFQGNSAPDKSGLPSDRFSAERTGGSVSTLTIQRTQQEDSAVYLCASSLVGGQVSQTQYFGPGTRLLVL.

This clone was seen ten or more times. The chain recombines TRBV5-4 with TRBJ1-4; D is unclear. CDR1 SGHNT and CDR2 YYREEE come from the germline V gene (reference sequence). This CDR3 spans 14 amino acids. Trimming shortened V by 3 bases and J by 7 bases, and 13 bases separated the two germline ends. The CDR3 bases are TGTGCCAGCAGCTCGGTGCGAGGCGGTGAAAAACTGTTTTTT. Protein sequence: CASSSVRGGEKLFF.

The chain uses TRBV10-3 and TRBJ1-2; possible D gene TRBD1, 6 bases. This CDR3 contains 13 residues. CDR1 ENHRY and CDR2 SYGVKD come from the germline V gene. V lost 7 bases, J lost 3 bases, and 12 bases lay in between. Here the CDR3 reads CAIKGEGDYGYTF. For the CDR3, the DNA is TGTGCCATCAAGGGGGAGGGCGACTATGGCTACACCTTC.

The chain carries TRBV4-1 and TRBJ1-1, with D uncertain. Trimming shortened V by 0 bases and J by 5 bases, and 7 bases separated the two germline ends. The V gene's germline CDR1 is MGHRA and CDR2 YSYEKL. There are 13 residues in the CDR3. The CDR3 sequence: CASSQDPGTEAFF. The CDR3 nucleotides read TGCGCCAGCAGCCAAGATCCGGGGACTGAAGCTTTCTTT.

The chain links TRBV7-8 to TRBJ2-3; 8 bases are a match to TRBD2. The germline gives CDR1 SGHVS, CDR2 FQNEAQ. This CDR3 comprises 13 residues. Unmatched junction bases numbered 2, after V lost 3 bases and J lost 6 bases. This chain's CDR3 is CASSFSGGDTQYF. CDR3 coding DNA: TGTGCCAGCAGCTTCAGCGGGGGCGATACGCAGTATTTT.

The rearrangement joins TRBV2 to TRBJ2-3; 8 nucleotides align to TRBD2. V shed 1 base and J 3 bases; nucleotides not matched to a gene: 3. The CDR3 length is 15 residues. Germline V CDR1 and CDR2: SNHLY, FYNNEI. The CDR3 DNA is TGTGCCAGCAGTGAAGGGGTAGCGGGAACAGATACGCAGTATTTT. This sequence encodes CASSEGVAGTDTQYF.

This sequence joins TRBV9 and TRBJ1-5; no firm D call. This CDR3 spans 15 amino acids. The V gene lost 3 bases and the J gene lost 2 bases, with 12 bases spanning the gap. CDR1 is SGDLS, CDR2 YYNGEE, per germline. CDR3 bases: TGTGCCAGCAGCGCCGGGGAAGGTGGCAATCAGCCCCAGCATTTT. As protein: CASSAGEGGNQPQHF. Variable domain in full (rest from reference TRBV9 and TRBJ1-5): DSGVTQTPKHLITATGQRVTLRCSPRSGDLSVYWYQQSLDQGLQFLIQYYNGEERAKGNILERFSAQQFPDLHSELNLSSLELGDSALYFCASSAGEGGNQPQHFGDGTRLSIL.

The chain is built from TRBV6-5 and TRBJ1-5, with 9 bases aligning to TRBD1. After removal of 5 bases from V and 6 bases from J, the junction contained 8 bases not matched to a gene. The CDR3 length is 15 residues. CDR1 MNHEY and CDR2 SVGAGI come from the germline V gene. The CDR3 protein is CASSAGTGNFQPQHF. CDR3 DNA: TGTGCCAGCAGTGCCGGGACAGGGAATTTTCAGCCCCAGCATTTT.

This chain connects TRBV6-1 to TRBJ1-1, with TRBD1 matching over 11 bases. The CDR3 is made up of 15 amino acids. After removal of 6 bases from V and 3 bases from J, the junction contained 6 bases not matched to a gene. Germline CDR1 MNHNS, CDR2 SASEGT. The CDR3 sequence is CASSRTGGGYTEAFF. CDR3 sequence (DNA): TGTGCCAGCAGCCGGACAGGGGGCGGGTACACTGAAGCTTTCTTT.

This chain connects TRBV15 to TRBJ2-7, with 11 bases lining up with TRBD2. Germline trimming cut 2 bases from V and 5 bases from J; bases unmatched to any gene: 8. The V gene's germline CDR1 is LNHNV and CDR2 YYDKDF (reference sequence). The CDR3 spans 16 residues. The CDR3 spells CATSRILAGVPDEQYF. CDR3 DNA sequence: TGTGCCACCAGCAGAATACTAGCGGGGGTCCCCGACGAGCAGTACTTC.

In this sample, this clone turned up a few times. The rearrangement links TRBV7-2 to TRBJ2-7; weak D call: TRBD2 (6 bases). Germline V CDR1 and CDR2: SGHTA, FQGNSA. V lost 2 bases and J 7 bases, leaving 12 bases between the germline ends. The CDR3 is 13 residues long. CDR3 region: CASSLNWRGEQYF. The CDR3 region has the DNA TGTGCCAGCAGCTTAAACTGGAGGGGAGAGCAGTACTTC.

This rearrangement joins TRBV9 to TRBJ2-5; 10 bases align to TRBD2. CDR1 is SGDLS and CDR2 is YYNGEE in the germline V gene. The junction had 7 bases not matched to a gene; V was cut back by 0 bases and J by 5 bases. The CDR3 contains 16 residues. The CDR3: CASSVGEREGLETQYF. The DNA of the CDR3 is TGTGCCAGCAGCGTAGGGGAGCGGGAGGGCCTGGAGACCCAGTACTTC.

This sequence joins TRBV18 and TRBJ2-6; 7 nucleotides match TRBD2. V dropped 1 base and J dropped 0; count of bases not matched to a gene: 9. The CDR3 covers 19 residues. Germline loops: CDR1 KGHSH, CDR2 LQKENI. Here the CDR3 reads CASSPRGTGGFSGANVLTF. The CDR3 nucleotides read TGTGCCAGCTCACCACGAGGGACGGGAGGATTCTCTGGGGCCAACGTCCTGACTTTC.

The rearrangement uses TRBV15 and TRBJ2-2; D is uncertain. The CDR3 runs to 13 residues. V was clipped by 3 bases and J by 1 base, with 3 bases between them. CDR1 is LNHNV and CDR2 is YYDKDF in the germline V gene (reference sequence). CDR3 DNA: TGTGCCACCAGCAGTCAGAACACCGGGGAGCTGTTTTTT. It specifies CATSSQNTGELFF.